Listed here are 15 T cell receptor beta chains from one sample, sequenced in a study of blood T cell repertoires in COVID-19. Sequencing used immunoSEQ multiplex PCR; TCRdb keeps in-frame clones, though not all of them. The sample holds more than 25,000 clones; less than 95% are singletons and the top ten take 1%. Sequenced: peripheral blood. Receptors originate from a man between 65 and 85 years old with active or convalescent COVID-19.

V is TRBV5-1 and J is TRBJ1-2; TRBD1 agrees at 8 bases. Germline V CDR1 and CDR2: SGHRS, YFSETQ. With 4 bases clipped from V and 8 bases from J, the junction kept 10 bases outside the gene matches. CDR3 length: 14 amino acids. CDR3 residues: CASSLGQGTGGYTF. The CDR3 DNA is TGCGCCAGCAGCCTAGGACAGGGAACAGGGGGCTACACCTTC.

V is TRBV28 and J is TRBJ2-7, with a tentative D call TRBD1 (5 bases). Germline CDR1 is MDHEN and CDR2 is SYDVKM. V dropped 7 bases and J dropped 7 bases, with 20 bases sitting between them. This CDR3 has 14 residues. CDR3 sequence (DNA): TGTGCCAGCACCCCGCACGGCAGGGCGAGGGAGCAGTACTTC. Its translation: CASTPHGRAREQYF.

This clone was counted a single time. The J gene is TRBJ1-2, the V gene TRBV9, with TRBD1 matching over 7 bases. V lost 4 bases, J lost 8 bases, and 8 bases stayed unmatched. From germline, CDR1 is SGDLS and CDR2 YYNGEE. The CDR3 sequence is 13 residues long. Written as DNA, the CDR3 is TGTGCCAGCAGCTATCGACAGGGTCGCGGCTACACCTTC. Translating it yields CASSYRQGRGYTF.

The CDR3 DNA follows: TGTGCCTGGAGTGTACGTAAGGCCGCGGACTACGAGCAGTACTTC. Residues: CAWSVRKAADYEQYF. The chain combines TRBV30 with TRBJ2-7; D call uncertain. V was shortened by 0 bases and J by 3 bases, with 15 bases between the two germline ends. Germline V gene lookup returns CDR1 GTSNPN and CDR2 SVGIG (reference sequence). The CDR3 runs 15 residues.

The rearrangement joins TRBV23-1 to TRBJ1-1; 8 bases match TRBD1. TRBV23-1 is labeled an ORF, and its function is uncertain. The CDR3 has 17 residues. The V gene end was trimmed by 2 bases and the J gene end by 5 bases; junction bases not matched to a gene: 13. The CDR3 loop is CASSQTETQGVRTEAFF. The CDR3 coding sequence is TGCGCCAGCAGTCAAACCGAAACACAGGGGGTAAGGACTGAAGCTTTCTTT.

This chain joins TRBV7-2 and TRBJ2-3; 15 nucleotides align to TRBD2. Per germline, CDR1 SGHTA and CDR2 FQGNSA. This CDR3 is built from 17 residues. The trim removed 5 bases at V and 3 bases at J, leaving 6 bases unmatched. The CDR3 is CASSTGLAGGRTDTQYF. DNA for the CDR3: TGTGCCAGCAGCACCGGACTAGCGGGGGGGAGGACAGATACGCAGTATTTT.

The chain recombines TRBV11-3 with TRBJ2-2; D may be TRBD1 (5 bases). V was shortened by 5 bases and J by 6 bases, with 13 bases between the two germline ends. There are 14 residues in the CDR3. Looked up from germline, CDR1 is SGHNT and CDR2 is YENEEA. The CDR3 region has the DNA TGTGCCAGCAGCCTTAGACAGACGTCCGGGGAGCTGTTTTTT. This sequence encodes CASSLRQTSGELFF.

This chain uses TRBV19 with TRBJ1-2; the D gene is possibly TRBD1 (6 bases). The germline V gene encodes CDR1 LNHDA and CDR2 SQIVND (reference sequence). V shed 6 bases and J shed 3 bases, with 11 bases lying between them. The CDR3 runs to 13 residues. The CDR3: CASSHGQHYGYTF. The DNA for the CDR3 is TGTGCCAGTAGCCACGGACAGCACTATGGCTACACCTTC.

The rearrangement joins TRBV18 to TRBJ2-5; TRBD1 is a possible D gene (5 bases). V dropped 6 bases and J dropped 5 bases, with 19 bases sitting between them. The V gene's germline CDR1 is KGHSH and CDR2 LQKENI. There are 15 residues in the CDR3. CDR3 nucleotide sequence: TGTGCCAGCTCCCCCCAGGTGGGGCTGGCGGAGACCCAGTACTTC. Its translation: CASSPQVGLAETQYF. The whole variable domain, filled in from reference TRBV18 and TRBJ2-5, reads NAGVMQNPRHLVRRRGQEARLRCSPMKGHSHVYWYRQLPEEGLKFMVYLQKENIIDESGMPKERFSAEFPKEGPSILRIQQVVRGDSAAYFCASSPQVGLAETQYFGPGTRLLVL.

This chain connects TRBV10-1 to TRBJ2-2, with TRBD1 matching over 9 bases. The CDR3 is 14 amino acids. V was pared by 9 bases and J by 1 base, with 3 bases of the junction left unmatched. Germline loops: CDR1 WNHNN, CDR2 SYGVQD (reference sequence). The CDR3 loop reads CARRDRVNTGELFF. The CDR3 region has the DNA TGCGCCAGACGGGACAGGGTGAACACCGGGGAGCTGTTTTTT.

V usage is TRBV7-2 and J usage is TRBJ2-5; 9 bases agree with TRBD2. Germline assignment: CDR1 SGHTA and CDR2 FQGNSA. V was pared by 1 base and J by 5 bases, with 5 bases of the junction left unmatched. CDR3 size: 15 residues. The CDR3 loop is CASSLEGLAIETQYF. The CDR3 bases are TGTGCCAGCAGCTTAGAGGGACTAGCCATCGAGACCCAGTACTTC.

The chain links TRBV2 to TRBJ1-1, with D possibly TRBD1 on 5 matching bases. The CDR3 is 14 residues long. Germline CDR1 is SNHLY and CDR2 is FYNNEI. Deletions cut 5 bases from V and 1 base from J, with 11 bases between. Written as DNA, the CDR3 is TGTGCCAGCAGTTTAGAAACAGGGAACACTGAAGCTTTCTTT. It translates to CASSLETGNTEAFF. Using reference TRBV2 and TRBJ1-1 for the parts outside the CDR3, the full variable domain is EPEVTQTPSHQVTQMGQEVILRCVPISNHLYFYWYRQILGQKVEFLVSFYNNEISEKSEIFDDQFSVERPDGSNFTLKIRSTKLEDSAMYFCASSLETGNTEAFFGQGTRLTVV.

This clone was recorded once. J is TRBJ1-6 and V is TRBV5-5; maybe TRBD1 (6 bases). V lost 2 bases and J lost 5, with 14 bases in between. Germline CDR1 is SGHKS and CDR2 is YYEKEE (reference sequence). This CDR3 spans 16 amino acids. The DNA for the CDR3 is TGTGCCAGCAGCTTAAATCAGGGGAAAAATAATTCACCCCTCCACTTT. Its translation: CASSLNQGKNNSPLHF.

This clone has just one count. V usage is TRBV2 and J usage is TRBJ1-2, with TRBD1 identical over 10 bases. Germline V gene data show CDR1 as SNHLY and CDR2 as FYNNEI. Trimming cost V 9 bases and J 4 bases; bases outside gene matches: 8. The CDR3 is 14 residues long. In DNA form, the CDR3 reads TGTGCCAGTGACAGGGGGCAAGCTGGCTATGGCTACACCTTC. Protein: CASDRGQAGYGYTF.

The rearrangement uses TRBV18 and TRBJ1-1; D call uncertain. Germline lookup yields CDR1 KGHSH and CDR2 LQKENI. The ends were cut back, 2 bases at V and 1 base at J, with 8 bases in the middle. The length of the CDR3 is 14 residues. The CDR3 bases are TGTGCCAGCTCACCAGCGCTCACGAACACTGAAGCTTTCTTT. As protein: CASSPALTNTEAFF.